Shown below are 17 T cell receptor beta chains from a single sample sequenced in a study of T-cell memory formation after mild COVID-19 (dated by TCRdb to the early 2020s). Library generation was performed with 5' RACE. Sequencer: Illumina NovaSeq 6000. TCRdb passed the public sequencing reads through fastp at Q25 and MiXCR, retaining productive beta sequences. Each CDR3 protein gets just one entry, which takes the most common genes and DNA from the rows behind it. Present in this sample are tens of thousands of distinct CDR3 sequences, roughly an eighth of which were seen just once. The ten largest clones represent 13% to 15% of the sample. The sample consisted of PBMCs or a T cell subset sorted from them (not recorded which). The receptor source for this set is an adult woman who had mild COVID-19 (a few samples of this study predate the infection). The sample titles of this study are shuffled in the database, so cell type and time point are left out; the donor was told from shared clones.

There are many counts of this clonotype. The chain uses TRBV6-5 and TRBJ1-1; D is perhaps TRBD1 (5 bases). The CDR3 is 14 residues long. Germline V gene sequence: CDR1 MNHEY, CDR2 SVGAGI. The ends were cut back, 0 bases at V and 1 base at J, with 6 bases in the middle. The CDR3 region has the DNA TGTGCCAGCAGTTACTCGGGACGGAACACTGAAGCTTTCTTT. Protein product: CASSYSGRNTEAFF.

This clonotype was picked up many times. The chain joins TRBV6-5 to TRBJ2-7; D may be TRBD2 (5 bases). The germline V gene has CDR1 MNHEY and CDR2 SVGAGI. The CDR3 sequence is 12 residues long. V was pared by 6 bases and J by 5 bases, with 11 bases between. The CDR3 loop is CASSFAGHEQYF. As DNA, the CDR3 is TGTGCCAGCAGCTTCGCGGGCCACGAGCAGTACTTC.

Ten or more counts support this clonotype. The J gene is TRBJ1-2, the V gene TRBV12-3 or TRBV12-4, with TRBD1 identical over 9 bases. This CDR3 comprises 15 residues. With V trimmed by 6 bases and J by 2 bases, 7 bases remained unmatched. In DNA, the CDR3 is TGTGCCAGCAGCCCGGGACAGGGAGGAAACTATGGCTACACCTTC. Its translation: CASSPGQGGNYGYTF.

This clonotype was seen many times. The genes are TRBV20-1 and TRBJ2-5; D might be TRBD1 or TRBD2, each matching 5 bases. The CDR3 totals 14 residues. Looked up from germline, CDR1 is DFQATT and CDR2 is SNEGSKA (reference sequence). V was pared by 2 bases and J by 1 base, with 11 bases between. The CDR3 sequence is CSARNFGAQETQYF. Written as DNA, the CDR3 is TGCAGTGCTAGAAATTTCGGGGCCCAAGAGACCCAGTACTTC.

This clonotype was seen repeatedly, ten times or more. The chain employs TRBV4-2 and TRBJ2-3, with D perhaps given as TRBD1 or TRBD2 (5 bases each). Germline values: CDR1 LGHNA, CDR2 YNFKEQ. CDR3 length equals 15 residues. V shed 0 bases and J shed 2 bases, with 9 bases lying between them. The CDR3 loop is CASSQEGTNTDTQYF. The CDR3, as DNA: TGTGCCAGCAGCCAAGAAGGGACGAACACAGATACGCAGTATTTT.

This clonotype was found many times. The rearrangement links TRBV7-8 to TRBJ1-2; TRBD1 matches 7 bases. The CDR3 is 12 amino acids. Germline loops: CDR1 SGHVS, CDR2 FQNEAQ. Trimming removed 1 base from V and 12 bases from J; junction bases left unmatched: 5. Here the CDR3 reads CASSLGDSGNTF. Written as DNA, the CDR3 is TGTGCCAGCAGCTTAGGGGACAGCGGGAACACCTTC.

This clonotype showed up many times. The CDR3 DNA sequence: TGTGCCAGCAGCTTAGGACAGGACCCCAAGCAGTACTTC. As protein: CASSLGQDPKQYF. The V gene is TRBV7-9, the J gene TRBJ2-7, with TRBD1 as a possible D gene (6 bases). The V end was cut by 1 base, the J end by 8 bases, with 12 bases between. The CDR3 spans 13 residues. Germline lookup yields CDR1 SEHNR and CDR2 FQNEAQ (reference sequence).

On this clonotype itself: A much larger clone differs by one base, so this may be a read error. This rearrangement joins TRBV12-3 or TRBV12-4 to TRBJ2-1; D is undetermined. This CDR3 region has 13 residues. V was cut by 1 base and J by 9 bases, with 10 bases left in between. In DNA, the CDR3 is TGTGCCAGCAGTTTAGAGTGGGGTGGTGAGCAGTTCTTC. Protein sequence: CASSLEWGGEQFF.

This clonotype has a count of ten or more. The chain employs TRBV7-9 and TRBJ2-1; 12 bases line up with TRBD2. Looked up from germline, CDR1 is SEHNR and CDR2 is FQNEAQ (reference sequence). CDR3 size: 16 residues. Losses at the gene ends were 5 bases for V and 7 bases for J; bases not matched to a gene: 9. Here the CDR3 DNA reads TGTGCCAGCAGCCCCAAGACTAGCGGGAGTTCAAATGAGCAGTTCTTC. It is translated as CASSPKTSGSSNEQFF.

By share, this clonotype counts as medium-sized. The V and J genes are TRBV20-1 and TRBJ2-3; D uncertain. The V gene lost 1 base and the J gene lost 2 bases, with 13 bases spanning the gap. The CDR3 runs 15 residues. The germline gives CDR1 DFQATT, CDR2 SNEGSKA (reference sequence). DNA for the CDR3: TGCAGTGCTAGAGGGATATTCCAGGCCACAGATACGCAGTATTTT. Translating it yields CSARGIFQATDTQYF.

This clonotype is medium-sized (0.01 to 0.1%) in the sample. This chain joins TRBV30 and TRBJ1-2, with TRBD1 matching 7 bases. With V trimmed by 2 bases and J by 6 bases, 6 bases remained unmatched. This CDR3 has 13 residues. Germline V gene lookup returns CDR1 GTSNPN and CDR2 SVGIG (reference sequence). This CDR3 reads CAWSQGGVDGYTF. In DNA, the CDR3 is TGTGCCTGGAGTCAAGGGGGCGTCGATGGCTACACCTTC. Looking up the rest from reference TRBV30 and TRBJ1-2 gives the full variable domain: SQTIHQWPATLVQPVGSPLSLECTVEGTSNPNLYWYRQAAGRGLQLLFYSVGIGQISSEVPQNLSASRPQDRQFILSSKKLLLSDSGFYLCAWSQGGVDGYTFGSGTRLTVV.

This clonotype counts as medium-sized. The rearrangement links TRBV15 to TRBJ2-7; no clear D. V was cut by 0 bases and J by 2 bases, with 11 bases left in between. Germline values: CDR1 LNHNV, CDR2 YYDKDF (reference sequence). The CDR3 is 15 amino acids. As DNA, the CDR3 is TGTGCCACCAGCAGAGATTCGGCAGGTGCCTACGAGCAGTACTTC. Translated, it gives CATSRDSAGAYEQYF.

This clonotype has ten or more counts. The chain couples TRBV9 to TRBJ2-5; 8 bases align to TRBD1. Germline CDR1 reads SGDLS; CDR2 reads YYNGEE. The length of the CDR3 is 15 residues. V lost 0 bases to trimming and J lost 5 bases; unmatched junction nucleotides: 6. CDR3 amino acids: CASSVAGQGAETQYF. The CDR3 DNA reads TGTGCCAGCAGCGTAGCCGGACAGGGCGCGGAGACCCAGTACTTC.

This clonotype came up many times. CDR3 coding DNA: TGCGCCAGCAGCACGACCGGACTAGCGGACAATGAGCAGTTCTTC. Protein: CASSTTGLADNEQFF. The chain couples TRBV5-1 to TRBJ2-1, with 10 bases aligning to TRBD2. The length of the CDR3 is 15 residues. Looked up from germline, CDR1 is SGHRS and CDR2 is YFSETQ. V was pared by 4 bases and J by 5 bases, with 6 bases of the junction left unmatched.

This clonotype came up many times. CDR3 amino acids: CASSPMVGTDTQYF. The CDR3 DNA is TGTGCCAGCAGCCCGATGGTGGGCACAGATACGCAGTATTTT. The J gene is TRBJ2-3, the V gene TRBV9; D is ambiguous. Between the trimmed V and J ends, which lost 4 bases and 1 base, there was a span of 10 bases. CDR3 length equals 14 residues. Germline V gives CDR1 SGDLS, CDR2 YYNGEE.

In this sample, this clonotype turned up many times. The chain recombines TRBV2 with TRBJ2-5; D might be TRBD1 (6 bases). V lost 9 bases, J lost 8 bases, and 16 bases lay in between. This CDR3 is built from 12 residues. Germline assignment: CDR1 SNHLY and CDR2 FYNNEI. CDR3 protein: CARGDTQDTQYF. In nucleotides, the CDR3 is TGTGCCAGGGGGGACACACAGGATACCCAGTACTTC.

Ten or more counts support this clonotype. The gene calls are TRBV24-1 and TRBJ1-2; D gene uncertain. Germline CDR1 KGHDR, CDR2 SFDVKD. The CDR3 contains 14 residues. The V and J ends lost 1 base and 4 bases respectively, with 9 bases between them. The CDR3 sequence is CATSDFAKSYGYTF. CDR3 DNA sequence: TGTGCCACCAGTGATTTTGCGAAGTCCTATGGCTACACCTTC.